This T cell receptor (beta chain) came from a study of blood T cell repertoires in COVID-19. About the research overall: Samples taken during acute and convalescent COVID-19 were collected in the United States, Italy and Spain. PBMCs, B-cell-depleted T cells, or T cells were the source of the cDNA or gDNA that made up the material.

Original handling: Quantification of nucleated cells was approximated via reference gene primer amplification. TCRdb's table, derived via immunoSEQ multiplex PCR, lists solely in-frame clones and lacks some. That table gives V, J and clone size, and the DNA gave D and trimming. This sample yields about 240,000 clones, of which roughly four fifths are seen a single time; less than 3.5% belongs to the top ten. CDR3 size: 15 residues. The V segment lost 3 bases and the J segment 2 bases; nucleotides outside the gene matches: 3. Germline V lookup: CDR1 SGHDT, CDR2 YYEEEE. The chain combines TRBV5-6 with TRBJ2-3; 10 positions agree with TRBD2. This receptor was obtained from a woman between 18 and 29 years old with acute or convalescent COVID-19. Sample: peripheral blood. The CDR3 nucleotides read TGTGCCAGCAGCTGGGGGACTAGCGACACAGATACGCAGTATTTT. It translates to CASSWGTSDTDTQYF.